The T cell receptor (beta chain) under discussion was sequenced for a study of regulatory and conventional T cells in RAG deficiency. Broader study findings: Shannon entropy fell and Simpson indices rose in RAG-deficient patients. Omenn patients showed >75% Treg-Tconv overlap and shorter CDR3 lengths.

Genomic DNA came from blood regulatory T cells gated CD4+ CD25-high CD127-low. A remark on this clone: Antigen specificity is unknown.

Here immunoSEQ multiplex PCR was the method, and the copy in TCRdb shows in-frame clones only, minus some. The table has roughly 28,000 clones, 90% to 95% seen once. The sample also formed part of further work on regulatory T cells. That work contributes: Amplification used 52 TRBV primers and 13 TRBJ primers. Patient repertoires had restricted TRB V-J pairs and skewed V and J usage, most in Tregs.

Sequencing was performed on Tregs sorted from blood. This sequence originates from a human donor in good health.

DNA of the CDR3: TGCGCCAGCAGCCAAGTCGGAAGCTACGAGCAGTACTTC. Protein sequence: CASSQVGSYEQYF. The chain employs TRBV4-3 and TRBJ2-7; D gene unclear. Germline CDR1 and CDR2: LGHNA and YSLEER. The germline V and J ends were trimmed by 1 base and 3 bases, with 7 bases remaining between them. This CDR3 region has 13 residues.